Each of the 28 T cell receptor beta chains below was sequenced from the same sample in a study of blood T cell repertoires in COVID-19 (dated by TCRdb to about 2020). Library preparation employed the immunoSEQ multiplex PCR assay. Entries here come from immuneACCESS through TCRdb and include only in-frame sequences with V and J called. Some clones fail to appear in such tables; in the studies checked, an unresolved V gene covers under half of the shortfall, and the cause of the remainder is unknown. This sample comprises just over 300,000 clones, roughly 90% of them detected only once. Jointly, the top ten make up about 2.3% of the sample. Sequencing was performed on peripheral blood. The source is a man younger than 30 with active or convalescent COVID-19.

V usage is TRBV7-9 and J usage is TRBJ1-1; 9 positions match TRBD1. V dropped 6 bases and J dropped 1; count of bases not matched to a gene: 6. The CDR3 extends over 15 amino acids. The germline CDR1 and CDR2 sequences are SEHNR and FQNEAQ (reference sequence). Written as DNA, the CDR3 is TGTGCCAGCAGGCGAACAGGGGGCCCGAACACTGAAGCTTTCTTT. It is translated as CASRRTGGPNTEAFF.

The rearrangement joins TRBV28 to TRBJ2-7; 11 nucleotides align to TRBD1. CDR1 MDHEN and CDR2 SYDVKM come from the germline V gene. The J segment lost 3 bases and the V segment lost 6 bases, leaving 4 bases of the junction unmatched. The CDR3 covers 14 residues. CDR3 in amino acids: CASRPGTGGYEQYF. The CDR3 DNA reads TGTGCCAGCAGACCCGGGACAGGGGGCTACGAGCAGTACTTC.

This chain joins TRBV27 and TRBJ1-3; TRBD1 aligns across 8 bases. V shed 4 bases and J 0 bases; nucleotides not matched to a gene: 2. CDR3 length equals 15 residues. CDR1 MNHEY and CDR2 SMNVEV come from the germline V gene (reference sequence). The CDR3 spells CASSSTGVSGNTIYF. The CDR3 bases are TGTGCCAGCAGTTCGACAGGGGTCTCTGGAAACACCATATATTTT.

This clone showed up just a few times. The J gene is TRBJ1-6, the V gene TRBV27, with 7 bases that match TRBD1. The germline V gene encodes CDR1 MNHEY and CDR2 SMNVEV (reference sequence). V shed 5 bases, J shed 6 bases, and the junction held 7 bases outside the gene matches. The length of the CDR3 is 15 residues. CDR3 residues: CASSPQGTANSPLHF. CDR3 nucleotide sequence: TGTGCCAGCAGTCCTCAAGGGACAGCTAATTCACCCCTCCACTTT.

The chain employs TRBV5-8 and TRBJ2-7, with a weak D call TRBD1 (7 bases). V was shortened by 0 bases and J by 1 base, with 14 bases between the two germline ends. This CDR3 contains 16 residues. Germline values: CDR1 SGHTS, CDR2 YDEGEE. The CDR3 DNA reads as TGTGCCAGCAGCTTGGATGGCGGGACAGTATCCTACGAGCAGTACTTC. It yields the protein CASSLDGGTVSYEQYF.

The gene calls are TRBV28 and TRBJ2-1; TRBD1 agrees at 11 bases. This CDR3 has 15 residues. Germline CDR1 MDHEN, CDR2 SYDVKM. V was pared by 6 bases and J by 5 bases, with 6 bases of the junction left unmatched. CDR3: CASREGTGGHNEQFF. CDR3 coding DNA: TGTGCCAGCAGGGAAGGGACAGGGGGGCACAATGAGCAGTTCTTC.

The V gene is TRBV28, the J gene TRBJ1-5; 9 bases match TRBD1. J was trimmed by 7 bases and V by 5 bases; bases with no gene match: 6. Germline assignment: CDR1 MDHEN and CDR2 SYDVKM. The CDR3 length is 14 residues. CDR3 DNA sequence: TGTGCCAGCAGTCAACAGGGGGCGCGGCAGCCCCAGCATTTT. It codes for CASSQQGARQPQHF.

The J gene is TRBJ2-5, the V gene TRBV4-3, with TRBD1 as a possible D gene (5 bases). Trimming pared 0 bases from V and 2 bases from J, leaving 10 bases between. There are 15 residues in the CDR3. Germline assignment: CDR1 LGHNA and CDR2 YSLEER. CDR3 sequence: CASSQDQGSQETQYF. CDR3 bases: TGCGCCAGCAGCCAAGATCAGGGCTCACAAGAGACCCAGTACTTC.

The V and J genes are TRBV18 and TRBJ2-3; tentatively, D is TRBD2 (6 bases). The germline V gene has CDR1 KGHSH and CDR2 LQKENI. Trimming took off 1 base at V and 2 bases at J, with 13 bases between the two ends. This CDR3 comprises 16 residues. CDR3 in amino acids: CASSPLDSGDTDTQYF. The CDR3, as DNA: TGTGCCAGCTCACCACTGGATAGCGGAGACACAGATACGCAGTATTTT.

This chain joins TRBV29-1 and TRBJ1-2, with D possibly TRBD1 on 6 matching bases. This CDR3 spans 11 amino acids. Per the germline V gene, CDR1 is SQVTM and CDR2 is ANQGSEA. The V end was cut by 6 bases, the J end by 8 bases, with 13 bases between. Written as DNA, the CDR3 is TGCAGCGTATCACAGGGCTGGGGCTACACCTTC. This codes for CSVSQGWGYTF.

This clone has a single count. V usage is TRBV7-8 and J usage is TRBJ1-1; TRBD1 agrees at 8 bases. Trimming took 4 bases from V and 4 from J; bases not matched to a gene: 8. Per the germline V gene, CDR1 is SGHVS and CDR2 is FQNEAQ. There are 15 residues in the CDR3. Written as DNA, the CDR3 is TGTGCCAGCAGCTCCCGACAGGGGCCAACCACTGAAGCTTTCTTT. Translation gives CASSSRQGPTTEAFF. The full variable domain, completed using reference TRBV7-8 and TRBJ1-1, is GAGVSQSPRYKVAKRGQDVALRCDPISGHVSLFWYQQALGQGPEFLTYFQNEAQLDKSGLPSDRFFAERPEGSVSTLKIQRTQQEDSAVYLCASSSRQGPTTEAFFGQGTRLTVV.

V is TRBV2 and J is TRBJ2-7, with 8 bases lining up with TRBD1. From germline, CDR1 is SNHLY and CDR2 FYNNEI. This CDR3 has 18 residues. Trimming at V came to 0 bases and at J to 2 bases, leaving 12 bases not matched to a gene. The chain's CDR3 is CASSEAYSGTGDPYEQYF. The CDR3 DNA reads TGTGCCAGCAGTGAAGCCTACTCCGGGACAGGTGACCCCTACGAGCAGTACTTC.

The chain combines TRBV11-2 with TRBJ2-3, with 10 bases that match TRBD2. Germline V gene lookup returns CDR1 SGHAT and CDR2 FQNNGV. The V gene end was trimmed by 1 base and the J gene end by 2 bases; junction bases not matched to a gene: 9. The CDR3 has 18 amino acids. The CDR3 nucleotides read TGTGCCAGCAGCTTAGTCGGCAGTAGCGGGGGGTTCACAGATACGCAGTATTTT. This gives the protein CASSLVGSSGGFTDTQYF.

The gene calls are TRBV12-2 and TRBJ2-1; the table's D call of TRBD2 was not tested on the DNA. TRBV12-2 is noted as a pseudogene. The CDR3 loop spans 18 amino acids. The CDR3 here is CASRPGLAGRSSSIEQFF. DNA for the CDR3: TGTGCAAGTCGTCCTGGACTAGCGGGTAGATCCTCCTCAATTGAGCAGTTCTTC.

This rearrangement joins TRBV3-1 (or the pseudogene TRBV3-2) to TRBJ2-7; D remains unclear. The V gene's germline CDR1 is LGHDT and CDR2 YNNKEL (reference sequence). The CDR3 extends over 14 amino acids. Trimming removed 3 bases from V and 1 base from J, with 10 bases in between. The CDR3 region is CASSHRHRSYEQYF. The CDR3 bases are TGTGCCAGCAGCCACAGACACCGATCCTACGAGCAGTACTTC.

A single count supports this clone. V usage is TRBV4-2 and J usage is TRBJ2-1, with 9 bases identical to TRBD2. This CDR3 has 17 residues. In germline, CDR1 is LGHNA, CDR2 YNFKEQ. J was trimmed by 7 bases and V by 1 base; bases with no gene match: 11. The CDR3 protein is CASSQVGASGIQNEQFF. In nucleotides, the CDR3 is TGTGCCAGCAGCCAAGTTGGGGCTAGCGGGATACAAAATGAGCAGTTCTTC.

The chain joins TRBV5-6 to TRBJ2-7; TRBD2 aligns across 8 bases. Trimming removed 3 bases from V and 4 bases from J; junction bases left unmatched: 6. The CDR3 totals 14 residues. Germline V gene data show CDR1 as SGHDT and CDR2 as YYEEEE. The CDR3 nucleotides read TGTGCCAGCAGCTATGGACTAGCAGGTTACGAGCAGTACTTC. Protein: CASSYGLAGYEQYF.

The chain employs TRBV2 and TRBJ1-5, with D possibly matching TRBD1 (6 bases). This CDR3 is 15 amino acids long. Per the germline V gene, CDR1 is SNHLY and CDR2 is FYNNEI. Deletions cut 6 bases from V and 1 base from J, with 13 bases between. Here the CDR3 reads CASSGTGSSNQPQHF. DNA of the CDR3: TGTGCCAGCAGCGGAACAGGGTCCAGCAATCAGCCCCAGCATTTT.

The V gene is TRBV5-1, the J gene TRBJ2-3, with no clear D. The V end was cut by 4 bases, the J end by 1 base, with 16 bases between. Germline lookup yields CDR1 SGHRS and CDR2 YFSETQ. This CDR3 region has 16 residues. CDR3 bases: TGCGCCAGCAGCCCTGGGCCCAACCCCCGCACAGATACGCAGTATTTT. Translating it yields CASSPGPNPRTDTQYF.

This clone is a singleton in its sample. The chain's CDR3 is CASSEWTDNQPQHF. Written as DNA, the CDR3 is TGTGCCAGCAGCGAGTGGACAGACAATCAGCCCCAGCATTTT. The chain joins TRBV2 to TRBJ1-5; the D gene is possibly TRBD1 (6 bases). V lost 6 bases to trimming and J lost 3 bases, with 12 bases between them. The germline CDR1 and CDR2 sequences are SNHLY and FYNNEI. The CDR3 covers 14 residues. Full variable domain (remainder filled in from reference TRBV2 and TRBJ1-5): EPEVTQTPSHQVTQMGQEVILRCVPISNHLYFYWYRQILGQKVEFLVSFYNNEISEKSEIFDDQFSVERPDGSNFTLKIRSTKLEDSAMYFCASSEWTDNQPQHFGDGTRLSIL.

The rearrangement joins TRBV7-9 to TRBJ1-1; D gene unclear. V was shortened by 1 base and J by 3 bases, with 6 bases between the two germline ends. This CDR3 has 13 residues. The V gene's germline CDR1 is SEHNR and CDR2 FQNEAQ (reference sequence). This CDR3 is CASSLVPDTEAFF. In DNA, the CDR3 is TGTGCCAGCAGCTTAGTTCCGGACACTGAAGCTTTCTTT.

This clone was observed a single time. The V and J genes are TRBV6-2 or TRBV6-3 and TRBJ1-4; D might be TRBD1 (5 bases). The V end was cut by 4 bases, the J end by 5 bases, with 14 bases between. The CDR3 totals 15 residues. From germline, CDR1 is MNHEY and CDR2 SVGEGT. CDR3 region: CASSFIDRINEKLFF. CDR3 DNA: TGTGCCAGCAGTTTCATCGACAGAATCAATGAAAAACTGTTTTTT.

The chain is built from TRBV4-1 and TRBJ2-1; D possibly corresponds to TRBD2 (6 bases). V was cut by 4 bases and J by 0 bases, with 13 bases left in between. The CDR3 is made up of 16 amino acids. In germline, CDR1 is MGHRA, CDR2 YSYEKL. The CDR3: CASSPLSGSSYNEQFF. The DNA for the CDR3 is TGCGCCAGCAGCCCCCTAAGCGGGTCCTCCTACAATGAGCAGTTCTTC.

This rearrangement joins TRBV4-1 to TRBJ2-1; TRBD2 matches at 16 bases. The CDR3 is 15 amino acids. CDR1 and CDR2 (germline): MGHRA, YSYEKL. V was clipped by 6 bases and J by 10 bases; unmatched bases: 6. The CDR3 loop reads CASSSPGLAGGEQFF. The CDR3 nucleotides read TGCGCCAGCAGTTCGCCGGGACTAGCGGGAGGGGAGCAGTTCTTC.

The chain links TRBV10-2 to TRBJ1-3; D unresolved. With 7 bases removed from V and 2 bases from J, the gap between germline ends came to 12 bases. CDR3 size: 14 residues. The V gene's germline CDR1 is WSHSY and CDR2 SAAADI. CDR3 sequence reads: CASTKKEAGNTIYF. CDR3 bases: TGCGCCAGCACAAAAAAAGAGGCTGGAAACACCATATATTTT.

The gene calls are TRBV19 and TRBJ2-4; 7 bases map to TRBD2. CDR3 length equals 20 residues. The J segment lost 2 bases and the V segment lost 3 bases, leaving 19 bases of the junction unmatched. Germline V gives CDR1 LNHDA, CDR2 SQIVND (reference sequence). The CDR3 reads CASSMWVSLAGDPTKNIQYF. CDR3 nucleotides: TGTGCCAGTAGTATGTGGGTTTCTCTGGCGGGAGATCCGACCAAAAACATTCAGTACTTC.

The CDR3 reads CASSGTGVQTEAFF. As DNA, the CDR3 is TGCGCCAGCAGCGGGACAGGGGTCCAGACTGAAGCTTTCTTT. The chain carries TRBV5-1 and TRBJ1-1; 10 positions match TRBD1. With 4 bases clipped from V and 5 bases from J, the junction kept 5 bases outside the gene matches. The CDR3 totals 14 residues. Per the germline V gene, CDR1 is SGHRS and CDR2 is YFSETQ. The full variable domain, with the rest looked up from reference TRBV5-1 and TRBJ1-1, is KAGVTQTPRYLIKTRGQQVTLSCSPISGHRSVSWYQQTPGQGLQFLFEYFSETQRNKGNFPGRFSGRQFSNSRSEMNVSTLELGDSALYLCASSGTGVQTEAFFGQGTRLTVV.

This clone was counted a few times. The chain is built from TRBV24-1 and TRBJ1-3, with unresolved D. The germline CDR1 and CDR2 sequences are KGHDR and SFDVKD. Trimming removed 5 bases at V and 4 bases at J, with 17 bases between. This CDR3 has 16 residues. The CDR3 spells CATSGAESGWGNTIYF. The DNA of the CDR3 is TGTGCCACCAGTGGGGCAGAATCTGGATGGGGAAACACCATATATTTT.